Each of the 10 T cell receptor beta chains below was sequenced from the same sample in a study of shared clonotypes between healthy human individuals. Only in-frame clones appear in the TCRdb table, and some are missing; sequencing was by immunoSEQ multiplex PCR. The profile shows 2 million to 2.5 million clones, 85% to 95% of them singletons. Sequencing was carried out using naive CD4+ T cells from PBMCs. The sample's subset: CD45RA+ positively selected. The receptor set was obtained from a man aged 18 to 29 in good health. Some clones in this sample may be carry-over from other donors' samples.

The chain links TRBV28 to TRBJ2-7; D perhaps matches TRBD2 (6 bases). V was clipped by 8 bases and J by 5 bases, with 16 bases between them. Germline CDR1 and CDR2: MDHEN and SYDVKM. This CDR3 comprises 13 residues. CDR3 bases: TGTGCCAGCGGCGGCGGGGTGGCCCACGAGCAGTACTTC. Protein product: CASGGGVAHEQYF.

The rearrangement uses TRBV6-6 and TRBJ2-1, with 8 bases fitting TRBD2. The CDR3 totals 16 residues. With 4 bases clipped from V and 0 bases from J, the junction kept 5 bases outside the gene matches. CDR1 MNHNY and CDR2 SVGAGI come from the germline V gene (reference sequence). CDR3 amino acids: CASSSPSGSSYNEQFF. CDR3 sequence (DNA): TGTGCCAGCAGTTCCCCGAGCGGGAGCTCCTACAATGAGCAGTTCTTC.

The chain has TRBV10-3 and TRBJ2-2; D tentatively fits TRBD1 or TRBD2 (6 bases each). V shed 3 bases and J shed 14 bases, with 19 bases lying between them. The CDR3 extends over 14 amino acids. Germline values: CDR1 ENHRY, CDR2 SYGVKD. The CDR3 is CAISDNREAGVLFF. The CDR3 coding sequence is TGTGCCATCAGTGACAACAGGGAGGCAGGGGTCCTGTTTTTT.

J is TRBJ1-2 and V is TRBV6-6, with D unclear. The CDR3 length is 15 residues. The V gene's germline CDR1 is MNHNY and CDR2 SVGAGI (reference sequence). V lost 6 bases to trimming and J lost 8 bases, with 22 bases between them. CDR3 sequence reads: CASSPGGTIVWGYTF. The CDR3 DNA sequence: TGTGCCAGCAGCCCGGGAGGCACCATAGTTTGGGGCTACACCTTC.

The chain carries TRBV28 and TRBJ2-7; tentatively, D is TRBD2 (6 bases). The CDR3 has 12 residues. Deletions cut 11 bases from V and 5 bases from J, with 16 bases between. The germline gives CDR1 MDHEN, CDR2 SYDVKM. CDR3 sequence: CAVTGVINEQYF. CDR3 nucleotide sequence: TGTGCCGTCACGGGGGTTATCAACGAGCAGTACTTC.

This clone was picked up one time. The CDR3 is CASSKTSGSSYNEQFF. The CDR3 bases are TGTGCCAGCAGCAAGACTAGCGGGAGTTCCTACAATGAGCAGTTCTTC. V and J are TRBV21-1 and TRBJ2-1; TRBD2, the table's D call, was not compared with the DNA. TRBV21-1 is a pseudogene segment. The CDR3 covers 16 residues.

The rearrangement uses TRBV10-2 and TRBJ2-2; 7 positions agree with TRBD1. The CDR3 is 17 amino acids. Germline CDR1 and CDR2: WSHSY and SAAADI. Losses at the gene ends were 6 bases for V and 1 base for J; bases not matched to a gene: 11. The CDR3 region has the DNA TGCGCCAGCAGGGACCCCGGACAGGCGAAGAACACCGGGGAGCTGTTTTTT. Translation gives CASRDPGQAKNTGELFF.

The gene calls are TRBV5-4 and TRBJ1-2; 9 bases map to TRBD1. The germline gives CDR1 SGHNT, CDR2 YYREEE (reference sequence). The CDR3 runs 16 residues. With 2 bases clipped from V and 6 bases from J, the junction kept 11 bases outside the gene matches. The DNA for the CDR3 is TGTGCCAGCAGCTTAGGGCTGAACAGGGGGCAGAATGGCTACACCTTC. Its protein is CASSLGLNRGQNGYTF. Together with reference TRBV5-4 and TRBJ1-2, the CDR3 gives the full variable domain: ETGVTQSPTHLIKTRGQQVTLRCSSQSGHNTVSWYQQALGQGPQFIFQYYREEENGRGNFPPRFSGLQFPNYSSELNVNALELDDSALYLCASSLGLNRGQNGYTFGSGTRLTVV.

The CDR3 region is CASSRQGSNEQYF. The CDR3 DNA reads as TGTGCCAGCAGTAGGCAGGGCTCGAACGAGCAGTACTTC. V and J are TRBV28 and TRBJ2-7; D might be TRBD1 (5 bases). The CDR3 has 13 amino acids. V was clipped by 5 bases and J by 5 bases, with 13 bases between them. Looked up from germline, CDR1 is MDHEN and CDR2 is SYDVKM.

On this clone: The same CDR3 is also encoded by other DNA sequences in this sample. The genes are TRBV29-1 and TRBJ2-7; D is unresolved. The germline V gene encodes CDR1 SQVTM and CDR2 ANQGSEA. The V and J ends lost 4 bases and 1 base respectively, with 11 bases between them. The CDR3 consists of 13 residues. CDR3 DNA sequence: TGCAGCGTTGGACAAGGCGCATCCTACGAGCAGTACTTC. Its protein is CSVGQGASYEQYF.